A single sample gave rise to the 5 T cell receptor beta chains below, sequenced in a study of blood T cell repertoires in COVID-19 (TCRdb year 2020). Library generation was performed with the immunoSEQ multiplex PCR assay. In TCRdb, the immuneACCESS table is reduced to in-frame sequences with V and J assigned. These tables do not hold every clone; where another copy was compared, an unresolved V gene accounts for under half, and the others remain unexplained. The table for this sample lists 90,000 or so clones; approximately 85% of them were counted only once. Of the sample, 3.5% to 4% falls within the top ten clones. Sequenced material: peripheral blood. The receptors originated from a man in his 60s with acute or convalescent COVID-19.

V gene TRBV5-1 combines with J gene TRBJ2-1, with D unresolved. V lost 2 bases to trimming and J lost 5 bases, with 14 bases between them. The CDR3 runs to 15 residues. Germline CDR1 reads SGHRS; CDR2 reads YFSETQ. CDR3 sequence (DNA): TGCGCCAGCAGCTTAAGATCACCAGGAAACAATGAGCAGTTCTTC. It codes for CASSLRSPGNNEQFF.

The count of this clone is one. The V and J genes are TRBV7-6 and TRBJ2-7; 10 bases align to TRBD1. The CDR3 loop spans 15 amino acids. CDR1 is SGHVS, CDR2 FNYEAQ, per germline. V shed 5 bases, J shed 5 bases, and the junction held 9 bases outside the gene matches. CDR3 coding DNA: TGTGCCAGCAGCGTAGGACAGGGGGGCTTCAACGAGCAGTACTTC. As protein: CASSVGQGGFNEQYF.

The V gene is TRBV5-1, the J gene TRBJ1-2; D unresolved. CDR3 size: 14 residues. Germline CDR1 SGHRS, CDR2 YFSETQ. Trimming stripped 4 bases from V and 4 bases from J, with 14 bases between. The CDR3 bases are TGCGCCAGCAGCCCGGGATCCCTAGGCTATGGCTACACCTTC. Protein: CASSPGSLGYGYTF. The entire variable domain, with the rest obtained from reference TRBV5-1 and TRBJ1-2, is as follows: KAGVTQTPRYLIKTRGQQVTLSCSPISGHRSVSWYQQTPGQGLQFLFEYFSETQRNKGNFPGRFSGRQFSNSRSEMNVSTLELGDSALYLCASSPGSLGYGYTFGSGTRLTVV.

The chain recombines TRBV6-6 with TRBJ1-5, with 7 bases matching TRBD1. Trimming at V came to 6 bases and at J to 4 bases, leaving 6 bases not matched to a gene. CDR3 size: 14 residues. Germline CDR1 and CDR2: MNHNY and SVGAGI (reference sequence). The CDR3 loop reads CASRTGTVNQPQHF. In nucleotides, the CDR3 is TGTGCCAGCAGAACCGGGACAGTAAATCAGCCCCAGCATTTT.

About this clone itself: Relative to the germline gene, one junction end is altered; a read error may explain this. Other DNA sequences in the same sample also yield this CDR3. V is TRBV28 and J is TRBJ1-3; TRBD1 matches at 9 bases. The CDR3 has 17 residues. CDR1 is MDHEN and CDR2 is SYDVKM in the germline V gene. CDR3 sequence reads: CASSHGGTGSRGNTIYF. The CDR3 DNA is TGTGCCAGCAGTCACGGGGGGACAGGGAGTAGAGGAAACACTATATATTTT.